This T cell receptor beta chain is drawn from a study of spatial heterogeneity in lung cancer. TCRdb passed the 5' RACE reads through MiXCR, listing each CDR3 protein once. Of fewer than 9,500 distinct CDR3 sequences in the sample, about 2.7% were seen once. Points from the study as a whole: Mutation counts in tumors were tracked by counts of expanded intratumoral alpha and beta TCRs.

In its sample, this clonotype was seen many times. What it binds is unknown. Documented time point: sample taken at primary tumor resection. The CDR3 has 14 residues. The ends lost 3 bases at V and 8 bases at J; junction bases unmatched: 9. Germline loops: CDR1 MDHEN, CDR2 SYDVKM. The chain couples TRBV28 to TRBJ1-2; 7 bases fit TRBD1. Sequencing used lung tumor tissue, obtained at surgery. This receptor was identified in a male donor with early-stage non-small cell lung cancer. The CDR3 sequence is CASSFSKGGGGYTF. As DNA, the CDR3 is TGTGCCAGCAGTTTTTCCAAAGGGGGCGGCGGCTACACCTTC.